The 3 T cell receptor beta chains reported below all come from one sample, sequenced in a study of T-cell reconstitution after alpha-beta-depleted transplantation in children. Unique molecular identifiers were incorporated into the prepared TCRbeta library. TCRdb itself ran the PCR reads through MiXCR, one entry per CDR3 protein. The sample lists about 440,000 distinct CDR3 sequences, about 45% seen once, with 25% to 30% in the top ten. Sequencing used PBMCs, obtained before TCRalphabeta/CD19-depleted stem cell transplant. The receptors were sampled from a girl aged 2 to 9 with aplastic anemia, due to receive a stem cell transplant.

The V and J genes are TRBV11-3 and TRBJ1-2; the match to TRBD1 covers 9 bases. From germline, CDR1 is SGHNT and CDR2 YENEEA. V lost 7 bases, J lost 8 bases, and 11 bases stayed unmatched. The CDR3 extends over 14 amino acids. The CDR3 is CASITRGDRAGYTF. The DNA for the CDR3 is TGTGCCAGCATCACTAGAGGGGACAGGGCGGGCTACACCTTC.

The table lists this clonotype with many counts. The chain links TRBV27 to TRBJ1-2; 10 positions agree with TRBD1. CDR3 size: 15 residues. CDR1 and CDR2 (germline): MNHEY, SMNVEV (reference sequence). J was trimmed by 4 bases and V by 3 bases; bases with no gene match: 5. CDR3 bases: TGTGCCAGCAGTTTCCTCAGGACAGGGGGCTATGGCTACACCTTC. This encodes CASSFLRTGGYGYTF.

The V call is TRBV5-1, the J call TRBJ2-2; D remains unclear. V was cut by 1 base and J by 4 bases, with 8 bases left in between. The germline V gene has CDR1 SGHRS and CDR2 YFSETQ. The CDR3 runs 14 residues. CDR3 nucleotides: TGCGCCAGCAGCTTGTCACAGAGCACCGGGGAGCTGTTTTTT. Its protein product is CASSLSQSTGELFF.